This is a list of T cell receptor beta chains from one sample in a study of blood T cell repertoires in COVID-19. TCRdb's copy holds only in-frame clones and misses some; the assay was immunoSEQ multiplex PCR. Counted here are around 67,000 clones, around 79% occurring once; the ten biggest clones make up less than 40%. Sequenced sample: peripheral blood. These receptors were collected from a woman between 70 and 85 years old with acute or convalescent COVID-19. The CDR3 runs from the conserved cysteine through the conserved F or W. The D gene is left open where the match is weak. For some rows the clone size is stated as once, few or many, or as a class when expanded; others skip it.

cdr3_length	d_call	v_call	clone_size	j_call	cdr3_aa	cdr3_nt
14	-	TRBV7-3	-	TRBJ1-1	CASSRTARNTEAFF	TGTGCCAGCAGCAGGACAGCCCGAAACACTGAAGCTTTCTTT
17	-	TRBV19	-	TRBJ2-4	CASSYAPGQRGKNIQYF	TGTGCCAGTAGCTATGCTCCGGGACAAAGGGGCAAAAACATTCAGTACTTC
15	TRBD1	TRBV5-1	-	TRBJ2-7	CASSSSGTGGSEQYF	TGCGCCAGCAGCTCCTCCGGGACAGGGGGCTCCGAGCAGTACTTC
15	-	TRBV6-5	-	TRBJ1-1	CASRDYRQRNTEAFF	TGTGCCAGCAGAGATTATAGACAGCGGAACACTGAAGCTTTCTTT
16	-	TRBV5-1	-	TRBJ2-1	CASTGGLKAGVNEQFF	TGCGCCAGCACCGGGGGGCTTAAGGCGGGAGTCAATGAGCAGTTCTTC
16	TRBD2	TRBV3-1/TRBV3-2	once	TRBJ2-5	CASSTDGSGRGETQYF	TGTGCCAGCAGCACCGATGGTAGCGGGAGAGGAGAGACCCAGTACTTC
18	TRBD2	TRBV5-1	-	TRBJ2-3	CASSSGLAGGTSTDTQYF	TGCGCCAGCAGCTCGGGACTAGCGGGAGGAACTAGCACAGATACGCAGTATTTT
16	-	TRBV5-1	-	TRBJ1-1	CASSLRPGTQNTEAFF	TGCGCCAGCAGCTTGCGGCCCGGGACTCAGAACACTGAAGCTTTCTTT
15	TRBD2	TRBV19	once	TRBJ2-1	CASSSNREGRGEQFF	TGTGCCAGTAGTAGTAATCGGGAGGGCCGGGGTGAGCAGTTCTTC
15	TRBD1	TRBV6-5	-	TRBJ2-7	CASSQSGGPPYEQYF	TGTGCCAGCAGTCAGTCAGGGGGCCCACCCTACGAGCAGTACTTC
16	TRBD1	TRBV5-1	few	TRBJ1-3	CASSITIQGSGNTIYF	TGCGCCAGCAGCATAACAATACAGGGGTCTGGAAACACCATATATTTT
13	-	TRBV9	-	TRBJ2-5	CASSLGGVETQYF	TGTGCCAGCAGCTTAGGGGGGGTCGAGACCCAGTACTTC
15	TRBD1	TRBV29-1	few	TRBJ1-2	CSVSTGTGGVHGYTF	TGCAGCGTTTCTACCGGGACAGGGGGCGTCCATGGCTACACCTTC
16	-	TRBV11-2	few	TRBJ2-1	CASSSPAGISYNEQFF	TGTGCCAGCAGCTCCCCGGCGGGTATCTCCTACAATGAGCAGTTCTTC
15	-	TRBV19	-	TRBJ1-1	CASLLGAGLNTEAFF	TGTGCCAGCCTGCTCGGAGCAGGGCTGAACACTGAAGCTTTCTTT
14	TRBD1	TRBV2	-	TRBJ1-2	CALQGGQGDYGYTF	TGTGCCCTCCAAGGGGGACAGGGAGACTATGGCTACACCTTC
15	-	TRBV6-5	-	TRBJ2-3	CASSPGHDHTDTQYF	TGTGCCAGCAGTCCGGGACATGACCACACAGATACGCAGTATTTT
14	TRBD1	TRBV6-5	-	TRBJ1-1	CASSYSNRGSEAFF	TGTGCCAGCAGTTACTCGAACAGGGGCTCTGAAGCTTTCTTT
14	-	TRBV18	-	TRBJ2-1	CASSGASSYNEQFF	TGTGCCAGCTCAGGGGCGAGCTCCTACAATGAGCAGTTCTTC
19	-	TRBV3-1/TRBV3-2	-	TRBJ1-3	CASSQEGSLRHRSGNTIYF	TGTGCCAGCAGCCAAGAGGGCAGTCTTAGACACCGCTCTGGAAACACCATATATTTT
19	-	TRBV27	-	TRBJ1-1	CASSPQDSLRVGGRTEAFF	TGTGCCAGCAGCCCGCAAGATTCCCTCAGGGTCGGTGGCCGCACTGAAGCTTTCTTT
13	-	TRBV2	-	TRBJ1-5	CASRTVSNQPQHF	TGTGCCAGCCGGACAGTTAGCAATCAGCCCCAGCATTTT